Listed below are T cell receptor beta chains from one sample, sequenced in a study of cytotoxic CD8 clonotypes in ibrutinib-treated CLL. Sequencing used immunoSEQ multiplex PCR; TCRdb keeps in-frame clones, though not all of them. The sample holds a few hundred thousand clones, over 55% seen once. The specimen was PBMCs, collected after 36 months of ibrutinib treatment. The receptors originated from a human donor with chronic lymphocytic leukemia. Both conserved end residues are part of each CDR3. The D gene is left open where the match is weak. The listing skips clone size in some rows; elsewhere it reads once, few, many or a size class.

>12|TRBJ2-2|few|NA|TRBV5-1
CASKGKAGELFF
TGCGCCAGCAAAGGAAAGGCCGGGGAGCTGTTTTTT
>13|TRBJ1-2|NA|NA|TRBV7-9
CASSLPGDYGYTF
TGTGCCAGCAGCTTACCGGGCGACTATGGCTACACCTTC
>15|TRBJ1-1|few|NA|TRBV7-8
CASSLYQGLNTEAFF
TGTGCCAGCAGCTTATACCAGGGGCTGAACACTGAAGCTTTCTTT
>16|TRBJ2-5|once|NA|TRBV27
CASSLLGGVGQETQYF
TGTGCCAGCAGTTTACTGGGGGGAGTGGGGCAAGAGACCCAGTACTTC
>16|TRBJ2-3|few|NA|TRBV9
CASSVGDHSSTDTQYF
TGTGCCAGCAGCGTAGGGGACCATTCTAGCACAGATACGCAGTATTTT
>14|TRBJ1-2|NA|TRBD1|TRBV9
CASSGGQANYGYTF
TGTGCCAGCAGCGGCGGACAGGCTAACTATGGCTACACCTTC
>15|TRBJ2-5|NA|NA|TRBV5-1
CASGVLEGAAETQYF
TGCGCCAGCGGTGTCTTGGAGGGGGCGGCGGAGACCCAGTACTTC
>14|TRBJ2-3|NA|NA|TRBV6-5
CASSNGLGADTQYF
TGTGCCAGCAGCAACGGACTCGGCGCAGATACGCAGTATTTT
>11|TRBJ2-4|few|NA|TRBV27
CASTRGNIQYF
TGTGCCAGCACCCGTGGGAACATTCAGTACTTC
>13|TRBJ2-1|NA|NA|TRBV12-5
CASGVAAYNEQFF
TGTGCTAGTGGTGTAGCCGCTTACAATGAGCAGTTCTTC
>13|TRBJ2-1|NA|NA|TRBV11-3
CASSLGLGNEQFF
TGTGCCAGCAGCTTAGGACTGGGGAATGAGCAGTTCTTC
>11|TRBJ2-2|NA|NA|TRBV29-1
CSVDGAGELLF
TGCAGCGTTGACGGGGCCGGGGAGCTGCTTTTT
>16|TRBJ2-6|NA|NA|TRBV9
CASSGTGPSGANVLTF
TGTGCCAGCAGCGGTACAGGGCCCTCTGGGGCCAACGTCCTGACTTTC
>16|TRBJ2-7|NA|TRBD2|TRBV27
CASSFTQAGVPYEQYF
TGTGCCAGCAGTTTTACCCAAGCGGGGGTACCCTACGAGCAGTACTTC
>18|TRBJ1-1|NA|NA|TRBV13
CASRPPGALTNLNTEAFF
TGTGCCAGCAGGCCTCCGGGGGCCCTAACTAACCTGAACACTGAAGCTTTCTTT
>14|TRBJ2-1|NA|TRBD2|TRBV6-5
CASSYAPGLGYQFF
TGTGCCAGCAGTTACGCACCGGGACTAGGCTATCAGTTCTTC
>17|TRBJ1-4|NA|NA|TRBV7-9
CASSLVSRARVAEKLFF
TGTGCCAGCAGCTTAGTTTCCCGCGCGAGAGTCGCTGAAAAACTGTTTTTT
>14|TRBJ2-7|few|NA|TRBV6-6
CASSYRPFSYEQYF
TGTGCCAGCAGTTACCGGCCGTTTTCCTACGAGCAGTACTTC
>14|TRBJ1-2|NA|NA|TRBV2
CASRDDRLVYGYTF
TGTGCCAGCAGAGATGACAGGTTGGTCTATGGCTACACCTTC
>16|TRBJ2-7|NA|TRBD1|TRBV7-9
CASSSGTGLSSYEQYF
TGTGCCAGCAGCTCCGGGACAGGGCTGAGCTCCTACGAGCAGTACTTC
>15|TRBJ1-1|NA|NA|TRBV7-2
CASSPVGGLWAEAFF
TGTGCCAGCAGCCCCGTGGGGGGGCTATGGGCTGAAGCTTTCTTT
>16|TRBJ2-7|few|TRBD1|TRBV4-3
CASSQQDRAGSYEQYF
TGCGCCAGCAGCCAACAGGACAGGGCGGGCTCCTACGAGCAGTACTTC
>14|TRBJ2-3|once|NA|TRBV27
CARSTDSSTDTQYF
TGTGCCAGGTCGACAGATTCTAGCACAGATACGCAGTATTTT
>14|TRBJ2-5|NA|NA|TRBV10-3
CAISPGSGGETQYF
TGTGCCATCAGCCCTGGGAGCGGCGGGGAGACCCAGTACTTC
>13|TRBJ2-7|few|NA|TRBV6-5
CATREQGSYEQYF
TGTGCCACCCGGGAACAGGGCTCCTACGAGCAGTACTTC
>14|TRBJ2-7|NA|NA|TRBV18
CASSPDSSGHEQYF
TGTGCCAGCTCACCAGACAGTTCTGGTCACGAGCAGTACTTC
>14|TRBJ2-2|NA|TRBD2|TRBV6-1
CASSPGLAGTELFF
TGTGCCAGCAGCCCGGGACTAGCGGGGACGGAGCTGTTTTTT
>12|TRBJ2-5|NA|TRBD2|TRBV29-1
CSVEGLLSGQYF
TGCAGCGTTGAAGGCCTTCTTAGCGGGCAGTACTTC
>14|TRBJ2-7|few|TRBD1|TRBV9
CASSARDRPYEQYF
TGTGCCAGCAGCGCCAGGGACAGACCCTACGAGCAGTACTTC
>14|TRBJ2-7|NA|NA|TRBV4-1
CASRKTAGVHEQYF
TGCGCCAGCAGAAAGACCGCAGGGGTCCACGAGCAGTACTTC
>16|TRBJ2-2|NA|NA|TRBV7-9
CASSLDRQGFTGELFF
TGTGCCAGCAGCTTAGATCGGCAGGGCTTCACCGGGGAGCTGTTTTTT
>14|TRBJ1-5|NA|NA|TRBV19
CASSIKSGPQPQHF
TGTGCCAGTAGTATTAAGTCAGGGCCCCAGCCCCAGCATTTT
>16|TRBJ2-3|few|TRBD2|TRBV5-1
CASSSGLAGNTDTQYF
TGCGCCAGCAGCTCCGGACTAGCGGGGAACACAGATACGCAGTATTTT
>13|TRBJ1-5|NA|NA|TRBV27
CASSNFRGTPQHF
TGTGCCAGCAGTAACTTCCGGGGGACGCCCCAGCATTTT
>16|TRBJ2-7|NA|TRBD1|TRBV7-9
CASSFPGQGADYEQYF
TGTGCCAGCAGCTTCCCTGGGCAGGGGGCGGACTACGAGCAGTACTTC
>15|TRBJ2-7|NA|NA|TRBV11-2
CASSLVLGRHYEQYF
TGTGCCAGCAGCTTAGTTTTGGGCAGACACTACGAGCAGTACTTC
>11|TRBJ1-2|NA|NA|TRBV29-1
CSDQEGYGYTF
TGCAGCGACCAGGAGGGCTATGGCTACACCTTC
>11|TRBJ2-1|NA|NA|TRBV7-9
CASSPSNEQFF
TGTGCCAGCAGCCCTTCCAATGAGCAGTTCTTC
>14|TRBJ1-1|NA|NA|TRBV7-2
CASSFGQQNTEAFF
TGTGCCAGCAGCTTCGGGCAGCAGAACACTGAAGCTTTCTTT
>13|TRBJ1-2|NA|TRBD1|TRBV6-4
CASSERTGDGYTF
TGTGCCAGCAGTGAGCGGACAGGAGATGGCTACACCTTC
>12|TRBJ1-6|NA|NA|TRBV5-6
CASSLQRSGLHF
TGTGCCAGCAGTCTACAGCGGTCGGGCCTCCACTTT
>16|TRBJ1-4|few|NA|TRBV9
CASSVESGAIHEKLFF
TGTGCCAGCAGCGTAGAATCAGGGGCGATTCATGAAAAACTGTTTTTT
>12|TRBJ2-1|NA|NA|TRBV7-9
CASSSDSNEQFF
TGTGCCAGCAGCTCGGACAGCAATGAGCAGTTCTTC
>16|TRBJ2-3|NA|TRBD2|TRBV18
CASSSTSGGGTDTQYF
TGTGCCAGCTCGTCAACTAGCGGGGGGGGCACAGATACGCAGTATTTT
>14|TRBJ1-1|NA|NA|TRBV7-9
CASSPTGGETEAFF
TGTGCCAGCAGCCCCACGGGGGGGGAAACTGAAGCTTTCTTT